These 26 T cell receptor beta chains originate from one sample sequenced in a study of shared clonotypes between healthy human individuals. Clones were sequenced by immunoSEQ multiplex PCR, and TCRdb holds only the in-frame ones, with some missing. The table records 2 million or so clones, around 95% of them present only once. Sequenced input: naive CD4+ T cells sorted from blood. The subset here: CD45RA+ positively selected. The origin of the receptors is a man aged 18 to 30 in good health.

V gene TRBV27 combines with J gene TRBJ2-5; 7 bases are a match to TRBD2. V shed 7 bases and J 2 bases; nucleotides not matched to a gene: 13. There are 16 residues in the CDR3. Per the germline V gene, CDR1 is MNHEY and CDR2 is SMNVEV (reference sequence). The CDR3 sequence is CASTPSYPGGQETQYF. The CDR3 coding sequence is TGTGCCAGCACCCCTTCTTATCCGGGGGGACAAGAGACCCAGTACTTC.

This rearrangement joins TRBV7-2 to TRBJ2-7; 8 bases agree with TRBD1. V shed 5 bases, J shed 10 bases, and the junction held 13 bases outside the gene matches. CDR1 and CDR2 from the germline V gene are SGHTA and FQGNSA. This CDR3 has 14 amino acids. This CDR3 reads CASSREIGQGRQYF. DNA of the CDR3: TGTGCCAGCAGCCGGGAGATTGGACAGGGCCGCCAGTACTTC. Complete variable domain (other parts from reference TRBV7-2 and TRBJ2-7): GAGVSQSPSNKVTEKGKDVELRCDPISGHTALYWYRQSLGQGLEFLIYFQGNSAPDKSGLPSDRFSAERTGGSVSTLTIQRTQQEDSAVYLCASSREIGQGRQYFGPGTRLTVT.

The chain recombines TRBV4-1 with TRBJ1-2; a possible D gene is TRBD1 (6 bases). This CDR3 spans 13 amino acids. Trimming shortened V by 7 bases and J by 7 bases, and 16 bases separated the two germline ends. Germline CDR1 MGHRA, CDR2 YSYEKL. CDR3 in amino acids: CASKKPGATGYTF. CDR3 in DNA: TGCGCCAGCAAAAAGCCAGGGGCTACTGGCTACACCTTC.

CDR3 DNA sequence: TGTGCCAGCAGGGAACAAGGGGTTTATAGCAATCAGCCCCAGCATTTT. Its translation: CASREQGVYSNQPQHF. The rearrangement uses TRBV6-1 and TRBJ1-5, with D possibly matching TRBD1 (5 bases). Deletions cut 6 bases from V and 0 bases from J, with 15 bases between. The CDR3 length is 16 residues. The germline CDR1 and CDR2 sequences are MNHNS and SASEGT.

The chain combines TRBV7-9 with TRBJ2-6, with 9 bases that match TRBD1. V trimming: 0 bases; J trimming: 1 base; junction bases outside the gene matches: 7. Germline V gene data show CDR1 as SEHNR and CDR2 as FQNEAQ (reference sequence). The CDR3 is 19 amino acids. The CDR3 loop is CASSLAWRDRESGANVLTF. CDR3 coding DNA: TGTGCCAGCAGCTTAGCCTGGAGGGACAGGGAGTCTGGGGCCAACGTCCTGACTTTC.

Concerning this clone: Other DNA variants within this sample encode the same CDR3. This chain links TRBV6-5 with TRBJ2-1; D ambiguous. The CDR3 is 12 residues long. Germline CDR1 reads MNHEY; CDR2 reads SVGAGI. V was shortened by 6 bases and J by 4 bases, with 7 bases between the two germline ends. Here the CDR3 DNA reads TGTGCCAGCAGAAACAGTTACAATGAGCAGTTCTTC. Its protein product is CASRNSYNEQFF.

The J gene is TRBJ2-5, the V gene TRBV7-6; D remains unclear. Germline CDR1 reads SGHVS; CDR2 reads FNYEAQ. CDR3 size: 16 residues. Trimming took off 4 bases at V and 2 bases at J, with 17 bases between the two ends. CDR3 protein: CASSSLSRMVQETQYF. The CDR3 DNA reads TGTGCCAGCAGCTCTTTGTCCAGGATGGTACAAGAGACCCAGTACTTC.

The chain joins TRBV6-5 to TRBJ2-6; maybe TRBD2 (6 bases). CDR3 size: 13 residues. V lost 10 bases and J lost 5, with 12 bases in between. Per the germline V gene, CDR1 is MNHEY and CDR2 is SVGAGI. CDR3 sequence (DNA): TGTGCCACGCGGGGAGCAAGGGCCAACGTCCTGACTTTC. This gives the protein CATRGARANVLTF.

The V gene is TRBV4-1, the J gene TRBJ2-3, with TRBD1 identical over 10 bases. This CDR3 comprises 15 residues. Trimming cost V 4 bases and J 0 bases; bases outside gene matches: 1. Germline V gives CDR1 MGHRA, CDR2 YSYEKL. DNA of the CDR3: TGCGCCAGCAGCCGGGGACAGGGGAGCACAGATACGCAGTATTTT. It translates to CASSRGQGSTDTQYF.

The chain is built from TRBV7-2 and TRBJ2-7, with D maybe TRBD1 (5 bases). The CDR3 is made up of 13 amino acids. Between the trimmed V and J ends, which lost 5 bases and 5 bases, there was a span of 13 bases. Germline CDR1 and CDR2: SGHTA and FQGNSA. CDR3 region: CASSPSRDHEQYF. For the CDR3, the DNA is TGTGCCAGCAGCCCGTCCAGGGATCACGAGCAGTACTTC. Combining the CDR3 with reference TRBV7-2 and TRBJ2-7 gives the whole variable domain GAGVSQSPSNKVTEKGKDVELRCDPISGHTALYWYRQSLGQGLEFLIYFQGNSAPDKSGLPSDRFSAERTGGSVSTLTIQRTQQEDSAVYLCASSPSRDHEQYFGPGTRLTVT.

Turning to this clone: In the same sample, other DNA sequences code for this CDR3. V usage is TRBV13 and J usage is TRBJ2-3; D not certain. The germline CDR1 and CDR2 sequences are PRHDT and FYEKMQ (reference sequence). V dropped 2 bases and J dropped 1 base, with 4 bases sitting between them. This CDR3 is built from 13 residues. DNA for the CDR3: TGTGCCAGCAGCTTACCTGGCACAGATACGCAGTATTTT. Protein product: CASSLPGTDTQYF.

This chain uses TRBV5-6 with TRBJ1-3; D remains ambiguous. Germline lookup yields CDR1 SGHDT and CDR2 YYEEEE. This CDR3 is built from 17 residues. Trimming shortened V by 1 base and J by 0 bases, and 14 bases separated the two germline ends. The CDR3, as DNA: TGTGCCAGCAGCTTGAGGTTTGGCCCGTTCTCTGGAAACACCATATATTTT. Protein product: CASSLRFGPFSGNTIYF.

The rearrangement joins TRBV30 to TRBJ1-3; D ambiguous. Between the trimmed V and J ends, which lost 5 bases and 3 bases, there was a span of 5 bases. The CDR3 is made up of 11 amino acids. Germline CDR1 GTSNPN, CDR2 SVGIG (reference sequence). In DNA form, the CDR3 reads TGTGCCTGGTCGCATGGAAACACCATATATTTT. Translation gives CAWSHGNTIYF.

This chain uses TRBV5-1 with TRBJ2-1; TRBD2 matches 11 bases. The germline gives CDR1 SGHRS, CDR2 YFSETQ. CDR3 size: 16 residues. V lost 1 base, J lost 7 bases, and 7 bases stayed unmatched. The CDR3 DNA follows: TGCGCCAGCAGCTTGATGACTAGCGGGGTGGGAAATGAGCAGTTCTTC. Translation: CASSLMTSGVGNEQFF.

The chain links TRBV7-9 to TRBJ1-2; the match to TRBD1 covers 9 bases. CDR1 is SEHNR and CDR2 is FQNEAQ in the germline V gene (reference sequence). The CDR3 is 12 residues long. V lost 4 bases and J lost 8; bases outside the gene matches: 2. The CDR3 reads CASSSGQGGYTF. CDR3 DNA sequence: TGTGCCAGCAGCTCAGGACAGGGGGGCTACACCTTC.

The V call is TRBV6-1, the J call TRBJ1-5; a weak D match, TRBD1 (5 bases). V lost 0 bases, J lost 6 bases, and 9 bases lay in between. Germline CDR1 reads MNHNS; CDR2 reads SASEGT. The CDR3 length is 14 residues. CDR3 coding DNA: TGTGCCAGCAGTGAAGCGGGGCCGCGTCAGCCCCAGCATTTT. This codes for CASSEAGPRQPQHF.

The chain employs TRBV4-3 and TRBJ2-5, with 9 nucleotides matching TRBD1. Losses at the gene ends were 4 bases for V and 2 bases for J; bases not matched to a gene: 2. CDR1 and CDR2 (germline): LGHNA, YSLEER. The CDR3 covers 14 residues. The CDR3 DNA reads TGCGCCAGCAGCCTAGGACAGGGGCAAGAGACCCAGTACTTC. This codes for CASSLGQGQETQYF.

CDR3: CASSPGTGIQETQYF. DNA of the CDR3: TGTGCCAGCAGTCCGGGGACAGGGATACAAGAGACCCAGTACTTC. The chain has TRBV27 and TRBJ2-5; 9 bases are a match to TRBD1. CDR1 and CDR2 (germline): MNHEY, SMNVEV (reference sequence). After removal of 5 bases from V and 2 bases from J, the junction contained 6 bases not matched to a gene. The CDR3 is 15 residues long.

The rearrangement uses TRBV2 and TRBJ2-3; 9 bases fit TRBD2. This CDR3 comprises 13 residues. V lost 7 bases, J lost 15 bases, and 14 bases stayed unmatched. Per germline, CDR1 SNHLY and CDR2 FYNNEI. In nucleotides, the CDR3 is TGTGCCAGCATCAGCTTAGCGGGGGCTCCCTGTTATTTT. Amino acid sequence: CASISLAGAPCYF.

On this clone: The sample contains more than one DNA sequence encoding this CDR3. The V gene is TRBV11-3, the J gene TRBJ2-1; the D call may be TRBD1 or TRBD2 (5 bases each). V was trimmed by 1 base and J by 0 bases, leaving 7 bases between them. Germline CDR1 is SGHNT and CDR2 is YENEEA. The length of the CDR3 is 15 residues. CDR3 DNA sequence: TGTGCCAGCAGCTTAGCAGGGAGCTCCTACAATGAGCAGTTCTTC. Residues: CASSLAGSSYNEQFF.

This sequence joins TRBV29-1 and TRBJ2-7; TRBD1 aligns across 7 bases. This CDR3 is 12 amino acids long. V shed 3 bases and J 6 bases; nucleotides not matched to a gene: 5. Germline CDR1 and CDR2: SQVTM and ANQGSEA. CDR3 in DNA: TGCAGCGTTGACGACAGGGTAGGCGAGCAGTACTTC. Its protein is CSVDDRVGEQYF.

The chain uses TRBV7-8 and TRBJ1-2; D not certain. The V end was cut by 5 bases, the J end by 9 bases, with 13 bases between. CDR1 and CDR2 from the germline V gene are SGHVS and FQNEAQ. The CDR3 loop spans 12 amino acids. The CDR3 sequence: CASSLGVLSYTF. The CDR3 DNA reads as TGTGCCAGCAGCCTCGGGGTGCTGAGCTACACCTTC.

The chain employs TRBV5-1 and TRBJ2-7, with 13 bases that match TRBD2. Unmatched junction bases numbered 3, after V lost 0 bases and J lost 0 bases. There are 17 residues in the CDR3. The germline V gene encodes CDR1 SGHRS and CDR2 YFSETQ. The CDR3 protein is CASSLATSGRLSYEQYF. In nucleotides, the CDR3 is TGCGCCAGCAGCTTGGCGACTAGCGGGAGGCTCTCCTACGAGCAGTACTTC. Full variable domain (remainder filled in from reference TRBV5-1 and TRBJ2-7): KAGVTQTPRYLIKTRGQQVTLSCSPISGHRSVSWYQQTPGQGLQFLFEYFSETQRNKGNFPGRFSGRQFSNSRSEMNVSTLELGDSALYLCASSLATSGRLSYEQYFGPGTRLTVT.

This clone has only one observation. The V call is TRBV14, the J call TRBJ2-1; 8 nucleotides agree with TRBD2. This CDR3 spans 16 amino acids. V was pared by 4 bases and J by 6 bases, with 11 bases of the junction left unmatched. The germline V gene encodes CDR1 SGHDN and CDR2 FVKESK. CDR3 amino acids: CASSLAGRTMSNEQFF. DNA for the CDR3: TGTGCCAGCAGCCTAGCGGGAAGAACCATGAGCAATGAGCAGTTCTTC.

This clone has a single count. DNA for the CDR3: TGTGCCAGCTCACCCTTGGAGGGGGACATGGACAATCAGCCCCAGCATTTT. Its translation is CASSPLEGDMDNQPQHF. The V gene is TRBV18, the J gene TRBJ1-5; a possible D gene is TRBD1 (6 bases). The CDR3 has 17 residues. CDR1 and CDR2 from the germline V gene are KGHSH and LQKENI. Trimming cost V 3 bases and J 3 bases, with 18 bases left between them.

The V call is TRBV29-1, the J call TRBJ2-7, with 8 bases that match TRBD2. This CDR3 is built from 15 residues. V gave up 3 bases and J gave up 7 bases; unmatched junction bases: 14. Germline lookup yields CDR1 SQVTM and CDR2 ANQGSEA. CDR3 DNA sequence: TGCAGCGTTGAGAGAGGTCCAGCGGGAGAGGGGGAGCAGTACTTC. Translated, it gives CSVERGPAGEGEQYF.